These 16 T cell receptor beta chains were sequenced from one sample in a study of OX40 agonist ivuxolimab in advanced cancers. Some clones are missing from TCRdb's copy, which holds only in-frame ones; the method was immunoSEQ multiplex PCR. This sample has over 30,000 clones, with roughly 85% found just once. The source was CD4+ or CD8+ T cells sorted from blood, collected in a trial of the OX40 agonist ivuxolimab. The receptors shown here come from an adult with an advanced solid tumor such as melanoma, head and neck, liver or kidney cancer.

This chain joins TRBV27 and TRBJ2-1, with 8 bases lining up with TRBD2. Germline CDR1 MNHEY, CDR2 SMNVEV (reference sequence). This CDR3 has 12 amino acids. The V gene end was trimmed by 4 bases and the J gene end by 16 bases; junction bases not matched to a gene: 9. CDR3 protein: CASSSLAGWAFF. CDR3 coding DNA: TGTGCCAGCAGTTCGCTAGCGGGTTGGGCTTTCTTC.

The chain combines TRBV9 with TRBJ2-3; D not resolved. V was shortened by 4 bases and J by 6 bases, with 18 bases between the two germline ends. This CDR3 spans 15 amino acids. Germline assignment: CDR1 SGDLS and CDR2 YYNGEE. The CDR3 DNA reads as TGTGCCAGCAGCCCCCATGGAATCCCTACCGATACGCAGTATTTT. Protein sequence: CASSPHGIPTDTQYF.

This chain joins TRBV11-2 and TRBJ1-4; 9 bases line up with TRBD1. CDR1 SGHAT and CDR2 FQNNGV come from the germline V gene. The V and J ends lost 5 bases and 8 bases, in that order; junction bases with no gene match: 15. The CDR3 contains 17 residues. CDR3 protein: CASSHLVLTGGSEKLFF. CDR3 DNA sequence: TGTGCCAGCAGCCACTTAGTTCTAACAGGGGGCTCCGAAAAACTGTTTTTT.

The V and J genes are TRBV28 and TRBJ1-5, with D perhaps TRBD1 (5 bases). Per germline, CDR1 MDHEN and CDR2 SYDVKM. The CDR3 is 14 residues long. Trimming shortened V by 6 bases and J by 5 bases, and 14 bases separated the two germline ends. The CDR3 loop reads CASRWAGLDQPQHF. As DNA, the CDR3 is TGTGCCAGCAGGTGGGCAGGGTTGGATCAGCCCCAGCATTTT.

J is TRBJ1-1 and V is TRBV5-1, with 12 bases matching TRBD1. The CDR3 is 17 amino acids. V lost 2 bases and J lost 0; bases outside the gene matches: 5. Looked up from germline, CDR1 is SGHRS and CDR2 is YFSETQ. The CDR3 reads CASSFPGQGAMNTEAFF. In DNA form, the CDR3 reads TGCGCCAGCAGCTTTCCGGGACAGGGGGCGATGAACACTGAAGCTTTCTTT.

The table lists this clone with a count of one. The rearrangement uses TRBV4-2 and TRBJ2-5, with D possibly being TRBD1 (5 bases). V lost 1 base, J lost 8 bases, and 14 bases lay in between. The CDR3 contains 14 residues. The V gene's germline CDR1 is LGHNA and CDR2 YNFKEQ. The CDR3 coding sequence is TGTGCCAGCAGCCAAGGAACAGGCCGGTATACCCAGTACTTC. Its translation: CASSQGTGRYTQYF.

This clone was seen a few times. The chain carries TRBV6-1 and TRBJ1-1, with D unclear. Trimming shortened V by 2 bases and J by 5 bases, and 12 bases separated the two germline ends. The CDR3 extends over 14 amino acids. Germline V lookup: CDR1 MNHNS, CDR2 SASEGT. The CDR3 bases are TGTGCCAGCAGTGAACAGGCAGCCTGGACTGAAGCTTTCTTT. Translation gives CASSEQAAWTEAFF.

CDR3 sequence: CASSVALGGSYNEQFF. The CDR3 DNA reads TGTGCCAGCAGCGTAGCTTTGGGGGGCTCCTACAATGAGCAGTTCTTC. V usage is TRBV9 and J usage is TRBJ2-1, with TRBD2 as a possible D gene (6 bases). Per the germline V gene, CDR1 is SGDLS and CDR2 is YYNGEE. There are 16 residues in the CDR3. With 0 bases removed from V and 0 bases from J, the gap between germline ends came to 10 bases.

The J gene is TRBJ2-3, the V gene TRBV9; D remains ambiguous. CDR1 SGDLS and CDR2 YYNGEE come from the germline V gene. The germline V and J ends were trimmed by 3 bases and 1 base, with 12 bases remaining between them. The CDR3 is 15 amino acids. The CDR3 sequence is CASSDVGGGTDTQYF. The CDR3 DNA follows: TGTGCCAGCAGCGATGTGGGTGGCGGCACAGATACGCAGTATTTT.

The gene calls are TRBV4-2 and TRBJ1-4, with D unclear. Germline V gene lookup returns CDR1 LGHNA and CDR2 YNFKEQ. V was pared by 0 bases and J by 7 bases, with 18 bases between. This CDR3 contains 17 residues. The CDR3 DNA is TGTGCCAGCAGCCAAGATAGATCGGGTAATGATGGTGAAAAACTGTTTTTT. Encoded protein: CASSQDRSGNDGEKLFF.

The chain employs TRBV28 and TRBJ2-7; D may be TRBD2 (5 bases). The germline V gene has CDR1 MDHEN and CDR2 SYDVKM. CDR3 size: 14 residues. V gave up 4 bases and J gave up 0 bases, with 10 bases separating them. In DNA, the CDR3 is TGTGCCAGCAGTTCTCGACTAAACTCCTACGAGCAGTACTTC. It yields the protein CASSSRLNSYEQYF.

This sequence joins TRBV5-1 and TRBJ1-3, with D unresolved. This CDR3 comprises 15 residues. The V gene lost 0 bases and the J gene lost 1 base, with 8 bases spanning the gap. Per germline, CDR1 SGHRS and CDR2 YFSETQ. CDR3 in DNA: TGCGCCAGCAGCTTGGATCCGGTGTCTGGAAACACCATATATTTT. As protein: CASSLDPVSGNTIYF. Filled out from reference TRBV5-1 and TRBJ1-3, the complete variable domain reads KAGVTQTPRYLIKTRGQQVTLSCSPISGHRSVSWYQQTPGQGLQFLFEYFSETQRNKGNFPGRFSGRQFSNSRSEMNVSTLELGDSALYLCASSLDPVSGNTIYFGEGSWLTVV.

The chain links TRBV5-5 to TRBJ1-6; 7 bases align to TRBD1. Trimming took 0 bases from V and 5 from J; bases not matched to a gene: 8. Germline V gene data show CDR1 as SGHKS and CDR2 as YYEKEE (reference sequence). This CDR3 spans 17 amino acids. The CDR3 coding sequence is TGTGCCAGCAGCTTGGAGGGAGGGGGCTACGATAATTCACCCCTCCACTTT. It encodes CASSLEGGGYDNSPLHF.

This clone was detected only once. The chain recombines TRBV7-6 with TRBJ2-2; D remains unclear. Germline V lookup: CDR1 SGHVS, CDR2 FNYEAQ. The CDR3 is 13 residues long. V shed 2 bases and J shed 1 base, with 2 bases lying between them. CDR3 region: CASSLKNTGELFF. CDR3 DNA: TGTGCCAGCAGCTTAAAGAACACCGGGGAGCTGTTTTTT. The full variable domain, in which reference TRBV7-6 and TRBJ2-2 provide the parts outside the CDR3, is GAGVSQSPRYKVTKRGQDVALRCDPISGHVSLYWYRQALGQGPEFLTYFNYEAQQDKSGLPNDRFSAERPEGSISTLTIQRTEQRDSAMYRCASSLKNTGELFFGEGSRLTVL.

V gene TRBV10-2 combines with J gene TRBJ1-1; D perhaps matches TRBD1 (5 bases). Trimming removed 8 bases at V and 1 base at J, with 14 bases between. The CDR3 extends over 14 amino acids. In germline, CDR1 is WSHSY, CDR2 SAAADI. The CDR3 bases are TGCGCCAGCCGGCCAGGGATGGAGAACACTGAAGCTTTCTTT. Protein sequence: CASRPGMENTEAFF.

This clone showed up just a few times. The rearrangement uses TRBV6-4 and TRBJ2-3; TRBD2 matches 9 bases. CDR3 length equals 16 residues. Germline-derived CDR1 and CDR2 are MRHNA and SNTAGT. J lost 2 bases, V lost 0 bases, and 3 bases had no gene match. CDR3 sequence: CASSDSPSGVTDTQYF. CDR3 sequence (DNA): TGTGCCAGCAGTGACTCCCCTAGCGGGGTCACAGATACGCAGTATTTT.